These T cell receptor beta chains were read from a single sample in a study of T-cell reconstitution after alpha-beta-depleted transplantation in children. TCRdb reprocessed the PCR reads with MiXCR, giving one entry per CDR3 protein. The sample includes about 640,000 distinct CDR3 sequences, 15% to 20% seen only once; the top ten take about 1.1%. Source: PBMCs from the stem cell graft donor, taken from the stem cell graft. These TCRs come from a human donor who donated a stem cell graft to a child with acute myeloid leukemia. Both conserved end residues are part of each CDR3. Each record gives: V gene, J gene, CDR3 protein.

TRBV20-1	TRBJ2-5	CSAPSNRAGSQETQYF
TRBV4-2	TRBJ2-1	CASSQEAGTPYSGEQFF
TRBV12-3/TRBV12-4	TRBJ2-7	CASSPSHRDRSIYEQYF
TRBV20-1	TRBJ1-4	CSARGTGRTTNEKLFF
TRBV24-1	TRBJ2-1	CATSDRTVGSNEQFF
TRBV13	TRBJ2-1	CASSRPTSGGAGEQFF
TRBV29-1	TRBJ1-1	CSVERGNEAFF
TRBV4-3	TRBJ1-3	CASSQDSVGVGNTIYF
TRBV6-5	TRBJ2-7	CASSYGRGNYEQYF
TRBV25-1	TRBJ2-7	CASSDPGFYEQYF
TRBV6-6	TRBJ2-3	CASSSLPTGPSTDTQYF
TRBV25-1	TRBJ2-1	CASSESGWGLYNEQFF
TRBV20-1	TRBJ1-4	CSAITGSGEKLFF
TRBV20-1	TRBJ2-5	CSAINSGGAQETQYF
TRBV7-2	TRBJ2-2	CASSFRGGSTGELFF
TRBV27	TRBJ2-7	CASNSGTTTIGEQYF
TRBV7-3	TRBJ2-3	CASSLRASGGRTLRTDTQYF
TRBV6-1	TRBJ2-3	CASSEVVEDNTDTQYF
TRBV11-2	TRBJ2-5	CASSLSTAYQETQYF
TRBV5-1	TRBJ1-1	CASSQGQGGTEAFF
TRBV25-1	TRBJ2-7	CASSYDVGREQYF
TRBV14	TRBJ2-1	CASSQDGRRLAPYNEHFF